What follows are 5 T cell receptor beta chains derived from one specimen sequenced in a study of vaccination and CD4 T cells after COVID-19. Cultured CD4+ T-cell DNA underwent Oncomine TCR Beta short-read sequencing. TCRdb re-called the PCR reads with MiXCR, one entry per CDR3 protein. The table records 18,000 or so distinct CDR3 sequences, roughly two fifths of them present only once. Time point meaning: late sampling 161 to 241 days after vaccination in a few convalescent patients. The treatment here: roughly 11-day PBMC culture with coronavirus spike peptide pools or control peptides (ViraFEST assay). These receptors have no known antigen. This sample comprised CD4+ T cells from blood, cultured in vitro, obtained about 7 months after SARS-CoV-2 vaccination. The receptors stem from a human donor who had recovered from COVID-19.

There are a few counts of this clonotype. The V gene is TRBV20-1, the J gene TRBJ2-7; tentative D call: TRBD2 (6 bases). The germline CDR1 and CDR2 sequences are DFQATT and SNEGSKA (reference sequence). This CDR3 region has 13 residues. Trimming took 5 bases from V and 0 from J, leaving 11 bases between them. Here the CDR3 reads CSASSGFSYEQYF. The CDR3 coding sequence is TGCAGTGCTTCGAGCGGGTTCTCCTACGAGCAGTACTTC.

This chain links TRBV6-2 or TRBV6-3 with TRBJ2-2, with 7 bases fitting TRBD1. Per the germline V gene, CDR1 is MNHEY and CDR2 is SVGEGT. This CDR3 is 14 amino acids long. With 2 bases clipped from V and 7 bases from J, the junction kept 4 bases outside the gene matches. The CDR3 DNA reads as TGTGCCAGCAGTTACAGGGGGCATGGCGGGGAGCTGTTTTTT. The encoded protein is CASSYRGHGGELFF.

This clonotype has just one count. The chain combines TRBV7-9 with TRBJ2-7; 8 positions agree with TRBD1. The germline V gene has CDR1 SEHNR and CDR2 FQNEAQ (reference sequence). The V segment lost 7 bases and the J segment 2 bases; nucleotides outside the gene matches: 10. CDR3 size: 15 residues. The DNA for the CDR3 is TGTGCCAGCACTACCCAGGGGGCAGGGGCCTACGAGCAGTACTTC. Protein sequence: CASTTQGAGAYEQYF.

J is TRBJ2-3 and V is TRBV20-1; D remains ambiguous. The CDR3 totals 13 residues. The V end was cut by 6 bases, the J end by 1 base, with 11 bases between. Germline lookup yields CDR1 DFQATT and CDR2 SNEGSKA (reference sequence). In nucleotides, the CDR3 is TGCAGTGCCCAGTGGTGGGGCACAGATACGCAGTATTTT. Translation: CSAQWWGTDTQYF.

In this sample, this clonotype turned up once. This rearrangement joins TRBV20-1 to TRBJ1-1; D might be TRBD1 (5 bases). Germline V lookup: CDR1 DFQATT, CDR2 SNEGSKA (reference sequence). V gave up 1 base and J gave up 7 bases, with 16 bases separating them. The CDR3 runs to 14 residues. The CDR3 nucleotides read TGCAGTGCTAGAGTTCAGGGATCTGATGGTGAAGCTTTCTTT. It codes for CSARVQGSDGEAFF.